In this sample, the clone carrying this TCR beta chain turned up a few times. Its cognate antigen is unknown. TCRdb redid the calling of the RACE reads with MiXCR, one entry per CDR3 protein. Of 130,000 or so distinct CDR3 sequences in the sample, approximately 10% were seen once. Time point defined: patch test 3, about 24 weeks after DPC sensitization. Specified treatment: therapeutic diphenylcyclopropenone sensitization with weekly scalp DPC. Suited to DPC and affected by alopecia, the donors ranged from 18 to 70 years old. The data were obtained in a study of human T cells and chemical hapten exposure. Overall study: Recorded diagnoses among the mostly female patients were alopecia areata, totalis or universalis.

The germline V gene encodes CDR1 SQVTM and CDR2 ANQGSEA. V lost 7 bases and J 5 bases, leaving 5 bases between the germline ends. CDR3 length: 10 residues. General study results and limits: Higher patch test scores went with higher counts of PT1 expanded TCRs. Donors, who had alopecia, may show an immune response that differs from healthy people's.

This clonotype was sampled from a woman in her 50s with alopecia areata. Some clones in this sample may be carry-over from other donors' samples. Sequenced material: whole blood, taken in connection with sensitization to the hapten diphenylcyclopropenone (DPC). The J gene is TRBJ1-4, the V gene TRBV29-1, with D perhaps TRBD1 (5 bases). The CDR3 sequence: CSGGNEKLFF. The CDR3 nucleotides are TGCAGCGGGGGGAATGAAAAACTGTTTTTT.